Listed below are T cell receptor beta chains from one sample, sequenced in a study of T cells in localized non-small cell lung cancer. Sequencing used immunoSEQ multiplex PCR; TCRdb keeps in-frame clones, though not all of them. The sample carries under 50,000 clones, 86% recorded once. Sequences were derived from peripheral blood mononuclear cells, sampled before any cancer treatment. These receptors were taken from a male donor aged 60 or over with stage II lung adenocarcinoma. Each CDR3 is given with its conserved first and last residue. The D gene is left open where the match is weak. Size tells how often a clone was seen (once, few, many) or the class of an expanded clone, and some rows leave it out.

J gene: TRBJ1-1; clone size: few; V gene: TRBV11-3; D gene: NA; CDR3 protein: CASSLSQNTEAFF; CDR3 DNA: TGTGCCAGCAGCTTATCACAGAACACTGAAGCTTTCTTT
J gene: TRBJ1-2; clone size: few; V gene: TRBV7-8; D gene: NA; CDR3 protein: CASSSRSGAIGPGYTF; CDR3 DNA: TGTGCCAGCAGCTCTCGCAGCGGGGCTATTGGGCCTGGCTACACCTTC
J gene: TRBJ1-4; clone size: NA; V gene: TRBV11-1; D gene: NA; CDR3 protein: CASSLRIAEKLFF; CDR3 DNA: TGTGCCAGCAGCTTACGTATCGCTGAAAAACTGTTTTTT
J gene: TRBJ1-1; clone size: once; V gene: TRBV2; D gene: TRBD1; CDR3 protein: CASRTGNNRVAFF; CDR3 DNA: TGTGCCAGCAGGACAGGGAATAATCGAGTGGCTTTCTTT
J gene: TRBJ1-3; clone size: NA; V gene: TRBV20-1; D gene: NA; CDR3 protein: CSAKRGNTIYF; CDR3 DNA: TGCAGTGCTAAAAGGGGAAACACCATATATTTT
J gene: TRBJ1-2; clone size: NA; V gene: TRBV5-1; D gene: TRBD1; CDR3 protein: CASSMGQGAAGYGYTF; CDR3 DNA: TGCGCCAGCAGCATGGGACAGGGGGCAGCTGGGTATGGCTACACCTTC
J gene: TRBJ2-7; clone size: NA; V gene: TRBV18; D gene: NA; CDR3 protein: CASSPRGGTGEQYF; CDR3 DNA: TGTGCCAGCTCACCACGAGGAGGAACGGGGGAGCAGTACTTC
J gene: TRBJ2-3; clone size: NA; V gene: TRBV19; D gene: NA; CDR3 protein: CASSMALLVDTQYF; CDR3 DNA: TGTGCCAGTAGTATGGCACTACTCGTGGATACGCAGTATTTT
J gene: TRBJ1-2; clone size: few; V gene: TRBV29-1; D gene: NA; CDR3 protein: CSVVGEGYTF; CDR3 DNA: TGCAGCGTTGTTGGGGAGGGCTACACCTTC
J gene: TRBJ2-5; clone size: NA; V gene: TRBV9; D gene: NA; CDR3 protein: CASSFGTAETQYF; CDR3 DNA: TGTGCCAGCAGCTTCGGGACTGCGGAGACCCAGTACTTC
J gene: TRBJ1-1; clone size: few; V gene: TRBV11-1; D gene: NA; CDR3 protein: CASISGPDGTEAFF; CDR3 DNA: TGTGCCAGCATCTCCGGGCCCGACGGAACTGAAGCTTTCTTT
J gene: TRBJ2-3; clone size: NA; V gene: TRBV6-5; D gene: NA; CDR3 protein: CASSYEALGRDTQYF; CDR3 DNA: TGTGCCAGCAGTTACGAAGCGCTCGGACGAGATACGCAGTATTTT
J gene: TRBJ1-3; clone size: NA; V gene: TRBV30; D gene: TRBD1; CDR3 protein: CASTHDRGGNTIYF; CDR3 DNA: TGTGCCTCCACTCACGACAGGGGAGGAAACACCATATATTTT
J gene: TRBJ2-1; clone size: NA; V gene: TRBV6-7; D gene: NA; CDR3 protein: CASPRAYEQFF; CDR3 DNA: TGTGCCAGCCCCCGAGCATATGAGCAGTTCTTC
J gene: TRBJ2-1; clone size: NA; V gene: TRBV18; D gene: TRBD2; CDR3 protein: CASSTGTSSYNEQFF; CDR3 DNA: TGTGCCAGCTCAACCGGGACTAGCTCCTACAATGAGCAGTTCTTC
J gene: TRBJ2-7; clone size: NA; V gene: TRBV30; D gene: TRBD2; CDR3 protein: CAWKDRTSDSYEQYF; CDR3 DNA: TGTGCCTGGAAAGATAGGACTAGCGACTCCTACGAGCAGTACTTC
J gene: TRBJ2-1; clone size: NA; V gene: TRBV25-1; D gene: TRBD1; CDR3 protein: CASSEPGQGRGDEQFF; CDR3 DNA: TGTGCCAGCAGTGAACCGGGACAGGGGCGGGGGGATGAGCAGTTCTTC
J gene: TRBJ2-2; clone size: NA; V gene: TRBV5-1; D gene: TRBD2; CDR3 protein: CASSRSSGNTGELFF; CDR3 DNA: TGCGCCAGCAGCAGGTCTAGCGGGAACACCGGGGAGCTGTTTTTT
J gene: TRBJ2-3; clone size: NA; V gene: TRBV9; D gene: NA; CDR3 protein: CASSVATWASTDTQYF; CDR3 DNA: TGTGCCAGCAGCGTAGCTACATGGGCTAGCACAGATACGCAGTATTTT
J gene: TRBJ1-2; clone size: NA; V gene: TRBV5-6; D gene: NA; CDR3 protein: CASRGGDIGGTF; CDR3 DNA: TGTGCCAGCCGCGGAGGGGATATCGGCGGCACCTTC
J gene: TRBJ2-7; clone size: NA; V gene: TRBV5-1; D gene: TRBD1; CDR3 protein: CASSPTGGTGAIAVSYEQYF; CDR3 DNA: TGCGCCAGCAGCCCAACTGGTGGGACAGGGGCAATAGCAGTCTCCTACGAGCAGTACTTC
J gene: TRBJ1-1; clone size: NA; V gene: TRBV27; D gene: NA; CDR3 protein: CANSGSNTEAFF; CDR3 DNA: TGTGCCAATTCAGGGTCGAACACTGAAGCTTTCTTT
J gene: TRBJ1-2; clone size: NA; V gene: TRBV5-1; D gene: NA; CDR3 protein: CASSPSGGPDGYTF; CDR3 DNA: TGCGCCAGCAGCCCGAGCGGGGGGCCGGATGGCTACACCTTC
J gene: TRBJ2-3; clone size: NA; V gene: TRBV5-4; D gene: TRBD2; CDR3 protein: CASSLGTSGRGDTQYF; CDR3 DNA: TGTGCCAGCAGCCTCGGGACTAGCGGGAGAGGTGATACGCAGTATTTT
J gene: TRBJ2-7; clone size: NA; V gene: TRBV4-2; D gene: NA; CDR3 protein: CASSQDDYSYEQYF; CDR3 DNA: TGTGCCAGCAGCCAAGATGACTACAGCTACGAGCAGTACTTC
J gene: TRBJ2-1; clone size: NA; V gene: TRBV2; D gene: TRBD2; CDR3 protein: CASAAGFYNEQFF; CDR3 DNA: TGTGCCAGCGCAGCGGGATTCTACAATGAGCAGTTCTTC